A single sample gave rise to the 30 T cell receptor beta chains below, sequenced in a study of blood T cell repertoires in COVID-19. Sequenced by immunoSEQ multiplex PCR; TCRdb stores in-frame clones only, minus some. The sample carries 150,000 to 200,000 clones, 85% to 90% recorded once. The sequencing sample was made of peripheral blood. The receptors stem from a woman in her 70s with acute or convalescent COVID-19.

The chain employs TRBV24-1 and TRBJ2-5; D is uncertain. There are 14 residues in the CDR3. The V and J ends lost 4 bases and 0 bases respectively, with 8 bases between them. Germline lookup yields CDR1 KGHDR and CDR2 SFDVKD. CDR3 protein: CATSENGYQETQYF. In DNA form, the CDR3 reads TGTGCCACCAGTGAAAACGGGTACCAAGAGACCCAGTACTTC.

The sample holds one count of this clone. The rearrangement uses TRBV5-4 and TRBJ2-3, with 12 bases matching TRBD2. Trimming cost V 6 bases and J 4 bases; bases outside gene matches: 9. The CDR3 length is 16 residues. Germline values: CDR1 SGHNT, CDR2 YYREEE (reference sequence). The CDR3 region has the DNA TGTGCCAGCAAAGATTGGCTAGCGGGAGGGGCAGATACGCAGTATTTT. This translates into CASKDWLAGGADTQYF.

The chain has TRBV29-1 and TRBJ1-6; possible D gene TRBD1, 6 bases. This CDR3 has 13 amino acids. Germline CDR1 SQVTM, CDR2 ANQGSEA. Trimming left V 5 bases short and J 9 bases short, with 14 bases between. The CDR3 region is CSVQGTRVSPLHF. Here the CDR3 DNA reads TGCAGCGTTCAAGGGACAAGGGTTTCACCCCTCCACTTT. Full variable domain (missing parts from reference TRBV29-1 and TRBJ1-6): SAVISQKPSRDICQRGTSLTIQCQVDSQVTMMFWYRQQPGQSLTLIATANQGSEATYESGFVIDKFPISRPNLTFSTLTVSNMSPEDSSIYLCSVQGTRVSPLHFGNGTRLTVT.

The gene calls are TRBV13 and TRBJ2-3; D is ambiguous. Between the trimmed V and J ends, which lost 1 base and 0 bases, there was a span of 23 bases. The CDR3 is made up of 20 amino acids. Germline CDR1 reads PRHDT; CDR2 reads FYEKMQ (reference sequence). The CDR3 loop is CASSLVYLGLACKSTDTQYF. The CDR3 DNA is TGTGCCAGCAGCTTAGTTTATCTCGGGTTAGCTTGCAAAAGCACAGATACGCAGTATTTT.

The CDR3 coding sequence is TGTGCCAGCAGCGTTCCTTTCGAGGGCTACACCTTC. This sequence encodes CASSVPFEGYTF. V is TRBV9 and J is TRBJ1-2; no reliable D call. Trimming shortened V by 2 bases and J by 8 bases, and 10 bases separated the two germline ends. This CDR3 has 12 residues. Germline loops: CDR1 SGDLS, CDR2 YYNGEE.

As for this clone: The sample contains more than one DNA sequence encoding this CDR3. This rearrangement joins TRBV28 to TRBJ1-5; D unclear. This CDR3 region has 13 residues. CDR1 is MDHEN, CDR2 SYDVKM, per germline. Trimming shortened V by 2 bases and J by 2 bases, and 4 bases separated the two germline ends. The chain's CDR3 is CASSLPGNQPQHF. The CDR3 DNA reads as TGTGCCAGCAGTTTACCGGGCAATCAGCCCCAGCATTTT.

This chain links TRBV2 with TRBJ1-1, with unresolved D. The V end lost 2 bases, the J end lost 7 bases, and 11 bases lay between the germline ends. Germline CDR1 and CDR2: SNHLY and FYNNEI. The CDR3 extends over 13 amino acids. CDR3 nucleotide sequence: TGTGCCAGCAGTGAATCGGGGATTAGTGAAGCTTTCTTT. Its translation is CASSESGISEAFF.

The chain recombines TRBV3-1 (or the pseudogene TRBV3-2) with TRBJ1-1; D is perhaps TRBD1 (6 bases). The CDR3 covers 13 residues. The V gene's germline CDR1 is LGHDT and CDR2 YNNKEL (reference sequence). V lost 5 bases and J lost 6, with 13 bases in between. CDR3 in DNA: TGTGCCAGCAGCGGGGACAATGGTCCTGAAGCTTTCTTT. It specifies CASSGDNGPEAFF.

V is TRBV5-1 and J is TRBJ2-5, with 9 bases matching TRBD2. V lost 4 bases, J lost 3 bases, and 4 bases stayed unmatched. Germline CDR1 and CDR2: SGHRS and YFSETQ. The CDR3 spans 14 residues. The CDR3 sequence: CASSAGGPKETQYF. The CDR3 DNA sequence: TGCGCCAGCAGCGCGGGGGGGCCCAAAGAGACCCAGTACTTC.

The chain links TRBV7-9 to TRBJ2-5, with D possibly being TRBD2 (5 bases). The V gene's germline CDR1 is SEHNR and CDR2 FQNEAQ (reference sequence). There are 15 residues in the CDR3. Trimming took 1 base from V and 1 from J, leaving 10 bases between them. The CDR3 nucleotides read TGTGCCAGCAGCTTAGGGCTAGCCTCCCAAGAGACCCAGTACTTC. Amino acid sequence: CASSLGLASQETQYF.

The V and J genes are TRBV5-1 and TRBJ2-1, with D perhaps matching TRBD2 (6 bases). The V end lost 3 bases, the J end lost 0 bases, and 13 bases lay between the germline ends. The CDR3 consists of 16 residues. Germline CDR1 reads SGHRS; CDR2 reads YFSETQ. Here the CDR3 reads CASSSRRASSYNEQFF. CDR3 sequence (DNA): TGCGCCAGCAGCTCCCGGAGGGCTAGCTCCTACAATGAGCAGTTCTTC. Variable domain in full (rest from reference TRBV5-1 and TRBJ2-1): KAGVTQTPRYLIKTRGQQVTLSCSPISGHRSVSWYQQTPGQGLQFLFEYFSETQRNKGNFPGRFSGRQFSNSRSEMNVSTLELGDSALYLCASSSRRASSYNEQFFGPGTRLTVL.

This clone was detected a few times. The V call is TRBV4-1, the J call TRBJ1-5; 10 nucleotides agree with TRBD1. The CDR3 spans 16 residues. Germline V gene sequence: CDR1 MGHRA, CDR2 YSYEKL. V lost 1 base, J lost 6 bases, and 6 bases stayed unmatched. This chain's CDR3 is CASSQVSGTGVQPQHF. CDR3 sequence (DNA): TGCGCCAGCAGCCAAGTTTCCGGGACAGGGGTTCAGCCCCAGCATTTT.

This clone was seen only once. The genes are TRBV5-6 and TRBJ2-5; 9 bases are a match to TRBD1. The CDR3 covers 14 residues. From germline, CDR1 is SGHDT and CDR2 YYEEEE. V lost 3 bases to trimming and J lost 5 bases; unmatched junction nucleotides: 5. CDR3 loop: CASSSPGQGETQYF. The CDR3 DNA follows: TGTGCCAGCAGCTCCCCCGGACAGGGGGAGACCCAGTACTTC. The whole variable domain, filled in from reference TRBV5-6 and TRBJ2-5, reads DAGVTQSPTHLIKTRGQQVTLRCSPKSGHDTVSWYQQALGQGPQFIFQYYEEEERQRGNFPDRFSGHQFPNYSSELNVNALLLGDSALYLCASSSPGQGETQYFGPGTRLLVL.

The rearrangement uses TRBV5-1 and TRBJ2-7; D might be TRBD1 (6 bases). The germline V gene encodes CDR1 SGHRS and CDR2 YFSETQ. V lost 2 bases to trimming and J lost 2 bases, with 11 bases between them. This CDR3 has 14 residues. CDR3 nucleotides: TGCGCCAGCAGCTTAAGGACAGAAGCCTACGAGCAGTACTTC. This sequence encodes CASSLRTEAYEQYF. The whole variable domain, remainder taken from reference TRBV5-1 and TRBJ2-7, is KAGVTQTPRYLIKTRGQQVTLSCSPISGHRSVSWYQQTPGQGLQFLFEYFSETQRNKGNFPGRFSGRQFSNSRSEMNVSTLELGDSALYLCASSLRTEAYEQYFGPGTRLTVT.

The rearrangement uses TRBV5-4 and TRBJ2-3, with 12 bases identical to TRBD2. Germline lookup yields CDR1 SGHNT and CDR2 YYREEE (reference sequence). This CDR3 has 17 amino acids. J gave up 6 bases and V 1 base, and 9 bases lay outside the gene matches. The chain's CDR3 is CASSLKLAGGPGDTQYF. CDR3 nucleotides: TGTGCCAGCAGCTTGAAGCTAGCGGGGGGGCCGGGCGATACGCAGTATTTT.

The J gene is TRBJ2-1, the V gene TRBV19, with D unresolved. The CDR3 is made up of 13 amino acids. Trimming left V 1 base short and J 9 bases short, with 10 bases between. CDR1 and CDR2 (germline): LNHDA, SQIVND (reference sequence). The DNA of the CDR3 is TGTGCCAGTAGTATAGGGCCGAGGAGTGAGCAGTTCTTC. This codes for CASSIGPRSEQFF.

The rearrangement joins TRBV18 to TRBJ1-4, with D possibly being TRBD1 (5 bases). From germline, CDR1 is KGHSH and CDR2 LQKENI. The CDR3 extends over 14 amino acids. V was pared by 3 bases and J by 8 bases, with 13 bases between. CDR3 loop: CASSPGLGREKLFF. CDR3 bases: TGTGCCAGCTCACCGGGGCTCGGGCGAGAAAAACTGTTTTTT.

The genes are TRBV5-1 and TRBJ1-2, with D possibly being TRBD1 (5 bases). The CDR3 extends over 15 amino acids. The germline V and J ends were trimmed by 0 bases and 5 bases, with 14 bases remaining between them. CDR1 is SGHRS, CDR2 YFSETQ, per germline. The CDR3 coding sequence is TGCGCCAGCAGCTTGGCCGCGGGGGAGGGGTATGGCTACACCTTC. It specifies CASSLAAGEGYGYTF.

The chain combines TRBV20-1 with TRBJ2-4; D uncertain. The V and J ends lost 3 bases and 8 bases respectively, with 8 bases between them. There are 11 residues in the CDR3. The V gene's germline CDR1 is DFQATT and CDR2 SNEGSKA (reference sequence). The CDR3 bases are TGCAGTGCTAGTAACGGGTACATTCAGTACTTC. This translates into CSASNGYIQYF.

The chain recombines TRBV7-6 with TRBJ2-6, with TRBD1 as a possible D gene (6 bases). The CDR3 contains 17 residues. Per the germline V gene, CDR1 is SGHVS and CDR2 is FNYEAQ. The V end lost 4 bases, the J end lost 0 bases, and 13 bases lay between the germline ends. DNA for the CDR3: TGTGCCAGCAGCTCCGGGACATCAGGCTCTGGGGCCAACGTCCTGACTTTC. Translating it yields CASSSGTSGSGANVLTF.

The chain has TRBV18 and TRBJ2-5, with D possibly TRBD2 on 6 matching bases. Trimming cost V 3 bases and J 3 bases, with 11 bases left between them. There are 14 residues in the CDR3. CDR1 and CDR2 (germline): KGHSH, LQKENI. CDR3 amino acids: CASSPDWGEETQYF. The CDR3 nucleotides read TGTGCCAGCTCACCTGATTGGGGGGAAGAGACCCAGTACTTC.

The chain couples TRBV2 to TRBJ2-1; D is uncertain. The CDR3 length is 14 residues. Deletions cut 3 bases from V and 7 bases from J, with 13 bases between. Germline V CDR1 and CDR2: SNHLY, FYNNEI. CDR3 region: CASSDLIQNNEQFF. CDR3 sequence (DNA): TGTGCCAGCAGTGACCTTATACAGAATAATGAGCAGTTCTTC.

This CDR3 is CASSSLGYDYTF. The CDR3 nucleotides read TGTGCCAGCAGCTCCCTCGGGTACGACTACACCTTC. The chain couples TRBV7-9 to TRBJ1-2; no firm D call. The CDR3 contains 12 residues. V was shortened by 4 bases and J by 10 bases, with 13 bases between the two germline ends. The germline V gene has CDR1 SEHNR and CDR2 FQNEAQ (reference sequence).

The J gene is TRBJ2-2, the V gene TRBV5-1, with TRBD1 as a possible D gene (6 bases). Trimming took 0 bases from V and 3 from J, leaving 9 bases between them. Germline V gene sequence: CDR1 SGHRS, CDR2 YFSETQ. The CDR3 contains 15 residues. The CDR3 coding sequence is TGCGCCAGCAGCTTGGACAGGGCGCACACCGGGGAGCTGTTTTTT. Translated, it gives CASSLDRAHTGELFF.

The chain carries TRBV7-3 and TRBJ2-7; TRBD2 might be the D (5 bases). The CDR3 is 14 amino acids. Germline V gene lookup returns CDR1 SGHTA and CDR2 FQGTGA. Trimming left V 2 bases short and J 7 bases short, with 15 bases between. CDR3 region: CASSLAGLASEQYF. The CDR3 nucleotides read TGTGCCAGCAGCTTAGCAGGACTGGCCTCGGAGCAGTACTTC. The complete variable domain, with remaining parts taken from reference TRBV7-3 and TRBJ2-7, reads GAGVSQTPSNKVTEKGKYVELRCDPISGHTALYWYRQSLGQGPEFLIYFQGTGAADDSGLPNDRFFAVRPEGSVSTLKIQRTERGDSAVYLCASSLAGLASEQYFGPGTRLTVT.

The rearrangement joins TRBV6-2 or TRBV6-3 to TRBJ2-7; perhaps TRBD1 as D (5 bases). Trimming took 6 bases from V and 6 from J, leaving 12 bases between them. CDR1 is MNHEY and CDR2 is SVGEGT in the germline V gene. The CDR3 has 12 residues. CDR3 in DNA: TGTGCCAGCAGCACTACAGGTAGCGAGCAGTACTTC. Its translation is CASSTTGSEQYF.

The rearrangement joins TRBV25-1 to TRBJ2-2, with D maybe TRBD2 (6 bases). The CDR3 is made up of 16 amino acids. Germline loops: CDR1 MGHDK, CDR2 SYGVNS. V was pared by 5 bases and J by 4 bases, with 17 bases between. Here the CDR3 reads CASSSLPGVGTGELFF. The CDR3 nucleotides read TGTGCCAGCAGTTCTTTACCGGGGGTCGGCACCGGGGAGCTGTTTTTT.

The chain combines TRBV7-8 with TRBJ2-3; 10 bases map to TRBD2. V lost 5 bases to trimming and J lost 1 base; unmatched junction nucleotides: 6. The V gene's germline CDR1 is SGHVS and CDR2 FQNEAQ. CDR3 length: 16 amino acids. CDR3 sequence: CASSTGGTSGTDTQYF. Written as DNA, the CDR3 is TGTGCCAGCAGCACAGGAGGGACTAGCGGCACAGATACGCAGTATTTT. Combining the CDR3 with reference TRBV7-8 and TRBJ2-3 gives the whole variable domain GAGVSQSPRYKVAKRGQDVALRCDPISGHVSLFWYQQALGQGPEFLTYFQNEAQLDKSGLPSDRFFAERPEGSVSTLKIQRTQQEDSAVYLCASSTGGTSGTDTQYFGPGTRLTVL.

J is TRBJ1-2 and V is TRBV7-2, with TRBD1 matching over 9 bases. CDR1 SGHTA and CDR2 FQGNSA come from the germline V gene. There are 15 residues in the CDR3. The V and J ends lost 4 bases and 4 bases, in that order; junction bases with no gene match: 7. The DNA of the CDR3 is TGTGCCAGCAGCTCGGGGACAGGGTATGGCTATGGCTACACCTTC. Protein sequence: CASSSGTGYGYGYTF.

The gene calls are TRBV9 and TRBJ2-3; tentative D call: TRBD1 (6 bases). The germline CDR1 and CDR2 sequences are SGDLS and YYNGEE. This CDR3 is 17 amino acids long. The germline V and J ends were trimmed by 3 bases and 2 bases, with 19 bases remaining between them. The CDR3 DNA sequence: TGTGCCAGCAGCGCCCCAGGAGGACAGCTAAACACAGATACGCAGTATTTT. Translating gives CASSAPGGQLNTDTQYF.